This T cell receptor beta chain was profiled in a study of human T cells and chemical hapten exposure. Study summary: TCR yields per sample varied, mainly owing to small pooled library volume differences. Notes on the study in general: DPC sensitization produced no change in TCRs with frequency above 1 in 1000.

This clonotype was seen repeatedly, ten times or more. Its antigen is unidentified. As for time point: healthy volunteer bleed at 2 weeks. Total RNA came from unfractionated whole blood. Germline V gene data show CDR1 as KGHDR and CDR2 as SFDVKD. The CDR3 has 13 residues. V was shortened by 4 bases and J by 11 bases, with 16 bases between the two germline ends. Individual cDNA molecules in this library carried unique molecular identifiers. Authors' analysis steps: Samples ranged from roughly 23,224 to 700,000 TCRs, with a median of 95,638. TCRdb fed the RACE reads into MiXCR, producing one record per CDR3 protein. These V and J calls originate from TCRdb's pipeline instead of the authors' own analysis. The sample consists of some 93,000 distinct CDR3 sequences, about 8.6% of them appearing once.

The sequence was collected from a female donor in good health. Some clones in this sample may be carry-over from other donors' samples. The chain is built from TRBV24-1 and TRBJ1-1; no firm D call. The material sequenced was whole blood. The CDR3: CATSDPGPGRAFF. CDR3 nucleotide sequence: TGTGCCACCAGTGACCCGGGCCCGGGGAGGGCTTTCTTT.